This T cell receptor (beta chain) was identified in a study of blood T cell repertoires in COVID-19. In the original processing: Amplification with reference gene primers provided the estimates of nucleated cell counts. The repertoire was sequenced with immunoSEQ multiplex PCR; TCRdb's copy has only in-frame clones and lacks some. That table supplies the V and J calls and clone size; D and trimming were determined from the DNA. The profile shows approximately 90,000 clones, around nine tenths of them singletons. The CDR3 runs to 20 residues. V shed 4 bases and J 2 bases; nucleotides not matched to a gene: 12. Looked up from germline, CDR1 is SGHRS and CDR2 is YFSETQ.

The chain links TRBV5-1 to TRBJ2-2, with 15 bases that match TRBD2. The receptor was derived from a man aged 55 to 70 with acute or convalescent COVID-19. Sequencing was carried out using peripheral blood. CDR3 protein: CASSRRPGLAGGLNTGELFF. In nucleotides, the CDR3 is TGCGCCAGCAGCAGAAGGCCGGGACTAGCGGGGGGCCTAAACACCGGGGAGCTGTTTTTT.